There are a few counts of the clone carrying this T cell receptor beta chain. Its antigen is undetermined. Each of the donors had roughly 9.4 milliliters of peripheral blood drawn into EDTA-treated Vacutainer tubes. This CDR3 comprises 15 residues. The trim removed 3 bases at V and 5 bases at J, leaving 3 bases unmatched. From germline, CDR1 is KGHDR and CDR2 SFDVKD. The data originate from a study of blood T cells in healthy people across ages. Together with a sample-barcoded 5' primer, a J-beta primer mix was included in a second PCR lasting about 6 to 12 cycles. The template-switch adaptor was a 5' adaptor with 12 random nucleotides. It tagged each cDNA molecule. Every sample gave at least 2.5 million paired-end reads containing CDR3. MiXCR was run by TCRdb on the 5' RACE reads, yielding one entry per CDR3 protein. The table shows approximately 850,000 distinct CDR3 sequences, with more than 45% occurring only once.

Whole-study results and caveats: With donor CMV status unknown, expanded clonotype changes were possibly confounded.

The chain couples TRBV24-1 to TRBJ2-1; TRBD2 agrees at 10 bases. The sequence was obtained from a young man in good health. The sequencing input was blood. DNA of the CDR3: TGTGCCACCAGTGATACAACTAGCGGGAACAATGAGCAGTTCTTC. Residues: CATSDTTSGNNEQFF.